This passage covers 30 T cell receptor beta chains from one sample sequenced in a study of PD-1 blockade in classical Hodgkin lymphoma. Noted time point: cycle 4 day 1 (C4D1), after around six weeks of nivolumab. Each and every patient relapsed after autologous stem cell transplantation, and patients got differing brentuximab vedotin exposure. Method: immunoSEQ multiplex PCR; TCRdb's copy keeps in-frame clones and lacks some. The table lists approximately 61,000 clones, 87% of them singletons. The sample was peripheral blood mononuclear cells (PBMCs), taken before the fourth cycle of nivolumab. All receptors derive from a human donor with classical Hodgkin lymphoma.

CDR3 coding DNA: TGTGCCAGCAGCTCTGGGTGGGACAGGGGGAACACCGGGGAGCTGTTTTTT. Its translation is CASSSGWDRGNTGELFF. This chain joins TRBV11-3 and TRBJ2-2; the match to TRBD1 covers 10 bases. Trimming took 4 bases from V and 1 from J; bases not matched to a gene: 6. Germline lookup yields CDR1 SGHNT and CDR2 YENEEA. The CDR3 spans 17 residues.

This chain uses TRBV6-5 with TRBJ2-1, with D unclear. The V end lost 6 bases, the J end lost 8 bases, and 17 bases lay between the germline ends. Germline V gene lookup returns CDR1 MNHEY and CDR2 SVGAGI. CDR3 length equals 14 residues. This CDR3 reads CASRLAGEVHEQFF. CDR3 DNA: TGTGCCAGCAGGTTGGCAGGTGAGGTCCATGAGCAGTTCTTC.

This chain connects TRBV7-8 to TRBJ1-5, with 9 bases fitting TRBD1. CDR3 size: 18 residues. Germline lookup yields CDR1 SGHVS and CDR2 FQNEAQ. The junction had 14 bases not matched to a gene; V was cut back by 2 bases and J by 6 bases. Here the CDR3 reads CASSLWDRVIRFAQPQHF. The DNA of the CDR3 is TGTGCCAGCAGCTTATGGGACAGGGTAATCCGCTTCGCTCAGCCCCAGCATTTT.

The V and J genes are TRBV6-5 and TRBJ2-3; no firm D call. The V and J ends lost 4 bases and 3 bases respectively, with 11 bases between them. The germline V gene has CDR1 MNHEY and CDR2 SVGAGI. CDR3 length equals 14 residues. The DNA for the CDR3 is TGTGCCAGCAGTTCCACCGATAGAACAGATACGCAGTATTTT. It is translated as CASSSTDRTDTQYF.

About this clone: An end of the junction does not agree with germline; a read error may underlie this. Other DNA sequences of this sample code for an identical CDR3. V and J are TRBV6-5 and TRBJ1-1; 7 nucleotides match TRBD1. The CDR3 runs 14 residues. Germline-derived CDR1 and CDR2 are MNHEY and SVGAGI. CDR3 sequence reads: CASSSGTVITEAFF. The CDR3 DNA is TGTGCCAGCAGTTCCGGGACAGTCATCACTGAGGCTTTCTTT.

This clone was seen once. The CDR3 loop is CASSELIGGTDTQYF. Here the CDR3 DNA reads TGCGCCAGCAGTGAGTTGATCGGGGGGACAGATACGCAGTATTTT. The V gene is TRBV10-1, the J gene TRBJ2-3; 7 nucleotides agree with TRBD2. Looked up from germline, CDR1 is WNHNN and CDR2 is SYGVQD (reference sequence). The CDR3 is 15 residues long. J lost 3 bases, V lost 1 base, and 4 bases had no gene match.

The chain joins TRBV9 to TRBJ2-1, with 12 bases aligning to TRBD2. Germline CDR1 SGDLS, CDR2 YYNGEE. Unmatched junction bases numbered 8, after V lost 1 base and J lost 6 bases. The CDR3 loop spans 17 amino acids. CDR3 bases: TGTGCCAGCAGCGTACGGACTAGCGGGGCTTTCGGCAATGAGCAGTTCTTC. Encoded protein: CASSVRTSGAFGNEQFF. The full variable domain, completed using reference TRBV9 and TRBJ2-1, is DSGVTQTPKHLITATGQRVTLRCSPRSGDLSVYWYQQSLDQGLQFLIQYYNGEERAKGNILERFSAQQFPDLHSELNLSSLELGDSALYFCASSVRTSGAFGNEQFFGPGTRLTVL.

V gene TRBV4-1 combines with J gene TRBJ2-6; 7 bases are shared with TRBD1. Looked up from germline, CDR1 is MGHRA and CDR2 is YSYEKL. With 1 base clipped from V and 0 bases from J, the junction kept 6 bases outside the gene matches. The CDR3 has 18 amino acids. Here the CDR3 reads CASSQGTGILSGANVLTF. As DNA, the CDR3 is TGCGCCAGCAGCCAAGGGACAGGAATCCTCTCTGGGGCCAACGTCCTGACTTTC.

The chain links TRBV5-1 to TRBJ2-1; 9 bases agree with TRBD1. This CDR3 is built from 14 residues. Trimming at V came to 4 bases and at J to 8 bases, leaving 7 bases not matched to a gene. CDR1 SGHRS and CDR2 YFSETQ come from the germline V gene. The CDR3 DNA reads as TGCGCCAGCAGCACACAGGGGGCAGGGGATGAGCAGTTCTTC. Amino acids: CASSTQGAGDEQFF.

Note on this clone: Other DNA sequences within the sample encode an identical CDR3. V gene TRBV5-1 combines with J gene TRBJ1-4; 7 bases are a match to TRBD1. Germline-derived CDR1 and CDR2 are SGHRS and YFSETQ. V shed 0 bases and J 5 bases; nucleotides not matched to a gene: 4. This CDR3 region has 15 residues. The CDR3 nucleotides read TGCGCCAGCAGCTTGGCCGGGACAGCGAATGAAAAACTGTTTTTT. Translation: CASSLAGTANEKLFF.

This chain's CDR3 is CASSLLRTGNTEAFF. CDR3 DNA sequence: TGCGCCAGCAGCTTGTTAAGGACCGGGAACACTGAAGCTTTCTTT. V usage is TRBV5-1 and J usage is TRBJ1-1; no reliable D call. The CDR3 runs to 15 residues. CDR1 is SGHRS and CDR2 is YFSETQ in the germline V gene. Trimming pared 1 base from V and 1 base from J, leaving 11 bases between.

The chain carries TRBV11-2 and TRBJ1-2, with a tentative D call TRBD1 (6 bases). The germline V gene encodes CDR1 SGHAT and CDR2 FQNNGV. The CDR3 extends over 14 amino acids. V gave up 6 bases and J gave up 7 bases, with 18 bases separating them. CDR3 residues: CASRKIAGVRGYTF. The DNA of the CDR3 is TGTGCCAGCAGAAAAATAGCAGGGGTTCGTGGCTACACCTTC. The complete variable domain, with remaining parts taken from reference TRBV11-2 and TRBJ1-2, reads EAGVAQSPRYKIIEKRQSVAFWCNPISGHATLYWYQQILGQGPKLLIQFQNNGVVDDSQLPKDRFSAERLKGVDSTLKIQPAKLEDSAVYLCASRKIAGVRGYTFGSGTRLTVV.

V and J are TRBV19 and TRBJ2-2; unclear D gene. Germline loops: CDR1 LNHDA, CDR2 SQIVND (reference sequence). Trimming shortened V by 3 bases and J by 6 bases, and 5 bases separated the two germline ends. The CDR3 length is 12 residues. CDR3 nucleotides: TGTGCCAGTAGTATTTTGCCCGGGGAGCTGTTTTTT. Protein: CASSILPGELFF.

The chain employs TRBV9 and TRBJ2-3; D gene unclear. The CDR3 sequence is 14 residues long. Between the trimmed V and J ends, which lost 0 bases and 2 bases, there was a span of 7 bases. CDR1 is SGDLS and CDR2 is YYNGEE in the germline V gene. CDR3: CASSVDLSTDTQYF. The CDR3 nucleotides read TGTGCCAGCAGCGTAGACCTTTCCACAGATACGCAGTATTTT.

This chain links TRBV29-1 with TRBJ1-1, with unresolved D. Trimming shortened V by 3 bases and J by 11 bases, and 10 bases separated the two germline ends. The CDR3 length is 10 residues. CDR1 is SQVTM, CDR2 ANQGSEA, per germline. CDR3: CSVESLSAFF. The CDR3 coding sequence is TGCAGCGTTGAGTCTCTGTCCGCTTTCTTT.

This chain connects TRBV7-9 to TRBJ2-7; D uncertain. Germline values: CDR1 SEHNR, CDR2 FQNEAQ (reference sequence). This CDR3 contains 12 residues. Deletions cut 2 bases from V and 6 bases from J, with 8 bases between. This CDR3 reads CASSLISVEQYF. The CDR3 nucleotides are TGTGCCAGCAGCTTAATCAGCGTCGAGCAGTACTTC.

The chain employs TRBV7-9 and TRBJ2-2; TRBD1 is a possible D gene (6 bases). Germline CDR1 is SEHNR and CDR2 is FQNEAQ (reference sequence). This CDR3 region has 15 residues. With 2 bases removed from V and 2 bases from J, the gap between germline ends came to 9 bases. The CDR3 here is CASSLSGVNTGELFF. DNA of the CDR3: TGTGCCAGCAGCTTATCAGGGGTTAACACCGGGGAGCTGTTTTTT.

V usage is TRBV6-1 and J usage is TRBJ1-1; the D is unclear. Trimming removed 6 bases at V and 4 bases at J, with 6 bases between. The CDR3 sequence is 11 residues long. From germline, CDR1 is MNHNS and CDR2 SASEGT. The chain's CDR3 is CASSVVTEAFF. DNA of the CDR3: TGTGCCAGCAGCGTGGTCACTGAAGCTTTCTTT.

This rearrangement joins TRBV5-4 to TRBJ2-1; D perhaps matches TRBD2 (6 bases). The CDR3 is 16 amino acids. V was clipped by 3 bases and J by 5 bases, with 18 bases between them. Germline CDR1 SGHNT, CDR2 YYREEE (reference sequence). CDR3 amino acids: CASSSYTSPVNNEQFF. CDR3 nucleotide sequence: TGTGCCAGCAGCTCGTACACTAGCCCAGTTAACAATGAGCAGTTCTTC.

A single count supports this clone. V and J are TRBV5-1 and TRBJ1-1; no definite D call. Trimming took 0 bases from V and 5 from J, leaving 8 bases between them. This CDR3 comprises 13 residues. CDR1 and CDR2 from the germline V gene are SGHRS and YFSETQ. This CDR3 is CASSLEGATEAFF. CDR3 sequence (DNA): TGCGCCAGCAGCTTGGAGGGCGCGACTGAAGCTTTCTTT. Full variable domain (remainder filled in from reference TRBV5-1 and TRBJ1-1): KAGVTQTPRYLIKTRGQQVTLSCSPISGHRSVSWYQQTPGQGLQFLFEYFSETQRNKGNFPGRFSGRQFSNSRSEMNVSTLELGDSALYLCASSLEGATEAFFGQGTRLTVV.

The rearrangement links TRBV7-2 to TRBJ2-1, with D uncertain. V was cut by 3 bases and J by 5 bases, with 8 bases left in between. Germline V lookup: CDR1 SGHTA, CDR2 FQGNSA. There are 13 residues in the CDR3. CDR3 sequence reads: CASSFRRNNEQFF. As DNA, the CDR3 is TGTGCCAGCAGCTTCCGGCGAAACAATGAGCAGTTCTTC.

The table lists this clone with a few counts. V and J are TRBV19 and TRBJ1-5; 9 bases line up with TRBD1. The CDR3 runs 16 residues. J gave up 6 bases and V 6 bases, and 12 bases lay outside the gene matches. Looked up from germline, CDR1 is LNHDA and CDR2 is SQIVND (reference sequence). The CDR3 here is CASSGSTGGGGQPQHF. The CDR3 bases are TGTGCCAGTAGCGGCTCGACAGGGGGTGGCGGTCAGCCCCAGCATTTT.

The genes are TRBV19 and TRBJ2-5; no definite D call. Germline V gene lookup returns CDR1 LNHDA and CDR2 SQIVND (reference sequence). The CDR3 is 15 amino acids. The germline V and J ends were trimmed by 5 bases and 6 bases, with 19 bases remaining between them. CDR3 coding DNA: TGTGCCAGTAGTCTTACCACACCCTCCTCGCAGACCCAGTACTTC. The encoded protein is CASSLTTPSSQTQYF.

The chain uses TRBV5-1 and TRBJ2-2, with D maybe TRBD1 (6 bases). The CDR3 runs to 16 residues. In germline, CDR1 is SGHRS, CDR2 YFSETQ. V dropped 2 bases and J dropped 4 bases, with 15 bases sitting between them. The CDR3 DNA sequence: TGCGCCAGCAGCTTAAATACCCACAGGGTCACCGGGGAGCTGTTTTTT. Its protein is CASSLNTHRVTGELFF.

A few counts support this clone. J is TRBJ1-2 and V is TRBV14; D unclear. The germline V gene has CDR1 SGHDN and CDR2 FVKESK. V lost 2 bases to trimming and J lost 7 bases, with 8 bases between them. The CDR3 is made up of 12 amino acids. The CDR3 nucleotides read TGTGCCAGCAGCCAACCCGAGGTTGGCTACACCTTC. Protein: CASSQPEVGYTF.

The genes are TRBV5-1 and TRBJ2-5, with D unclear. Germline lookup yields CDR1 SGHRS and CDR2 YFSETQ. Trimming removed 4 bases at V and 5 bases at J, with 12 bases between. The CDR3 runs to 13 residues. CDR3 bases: TGCGCCAGCAGCCCCAATAGCAGGGAGACCCAGTACTTC. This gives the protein CASSPNSRETQYF. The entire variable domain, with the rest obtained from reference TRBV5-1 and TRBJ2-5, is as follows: KAGVTQTPRYLIKTRGQQVTLSCSPISGHRSVSWYQQTPGQGLQFLFEYFSETQRNKGNFPGRFSGRQFSNSRSEMNVSTLELGDSALYLCASSPNSRETQYFGPGTRLLVL.

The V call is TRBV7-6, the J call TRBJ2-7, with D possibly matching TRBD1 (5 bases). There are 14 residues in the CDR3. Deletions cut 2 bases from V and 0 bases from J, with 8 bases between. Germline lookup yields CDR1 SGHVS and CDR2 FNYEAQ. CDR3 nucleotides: TGTGCCAGCAGCTTAAATAGGGGCTCCTACGAGCAGTACTTC. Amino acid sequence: CASSLNRGSYEQYF.

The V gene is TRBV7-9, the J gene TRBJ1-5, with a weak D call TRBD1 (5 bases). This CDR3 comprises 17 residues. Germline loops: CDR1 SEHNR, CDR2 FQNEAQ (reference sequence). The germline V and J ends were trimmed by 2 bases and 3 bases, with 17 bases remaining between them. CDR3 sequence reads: CASSLSSGRAINQPQHF. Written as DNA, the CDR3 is TGTGCCAGCAGCTTATCCTCGGGCAGGGCTATCAATCAGCCCCAGCATTTT.

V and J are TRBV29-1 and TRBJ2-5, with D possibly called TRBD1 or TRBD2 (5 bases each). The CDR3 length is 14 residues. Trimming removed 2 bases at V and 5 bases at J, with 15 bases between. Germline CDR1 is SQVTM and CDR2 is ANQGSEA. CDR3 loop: CSVEWDLTGETQYF. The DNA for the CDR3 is TGCAGCGTTGAATGGGACCTAACTGGGGAGACCCAGTACTTC.

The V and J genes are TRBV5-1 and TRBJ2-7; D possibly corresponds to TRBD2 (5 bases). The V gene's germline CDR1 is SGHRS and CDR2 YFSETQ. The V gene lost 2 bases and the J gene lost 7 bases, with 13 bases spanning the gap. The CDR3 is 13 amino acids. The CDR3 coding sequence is TGCGCCAGCAGCTTACCCCAGCCGGGAGAGCAGTACTTC. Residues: CASSLPQPGEQYF.